This T cell receptor beta chain was observed in a study of high-grade serous ovarian cancer treatment subgroups. Study-level background: Mean per sample: about 14,000 reads, several thousand unique TCR beta rearrangements. Overall study findings and caveats: Different patients shared almost no repertoire; same-patient tumors shared about 0.1 to 0.8.

Germline V lookup: CDR1 SGHTA, CDR2 FQGNSA. Trimming at V came to 5 bases and at J to 4 bases, leaving 7 bases not matched to a gene. This CDR3 is built from 14 residues. A remark on this clone: Antigen specificity is unknown.

Sequencing used immunoSEQ multiplex PCR; TCRdb keeps in-frame clones, though not all of them. The data hold 35,000 to 45,000 clones, with approximately 81% observed a single time. Tumor tissue was taken before any definitive surgery or chemotherapy was given. The rearrangement uses TRBV7-2 and TRBJ2-7; TRBD2 aligns across 8 bases. The source material was tumor tissue. This sequence originates from a human donor with high-grade serous ovarian cancer. CDR3: CASSTGTRLYEQYF. The CDR3 nucleotides are TGTGCCAGCAGCACCGGGACTAGACTATACGAGCAGTACTTC.